Presented here are 8 T cell receptor beta chains from one specimen sequenced in a study of brain T cells in children with intractable seizures. Sequencing used immunoSEQ multiplex PCR; TCRdb keeps in-frame clones, though not all of them. Counted here are about 8,000 clones, about 73% occurring once; the ten biggest clones make up more than 7.5%. Only cases whose brain tissue showed the highest T cell transcript signatures were sequenced. Sequenced material: resected brain tissue, taken at surgery. The receptors were gathered from a boy under two years old with tuberous sclerosis and intractable seizures.

The rearrangement uses TRBV27 and TRBJ1-6; no firm D call. Germline V gives CDR1 MNHEY, CDR2 SMNVEV (reference sequence). CDR3 size: 12 residues. V lost 3 bases, J lost 13 bases, and 10 bases lay in between. The DNA of the CDR3 is TGTGCCAGCAGTTTCGAGCTGGGGCCCCTCCACTTT. Its translation: CASSFELGPLHF.

The rearrangement joins TRBV11-3 to TRBJ2-2; D unresolved. V shed 5 bases and J shed 2 bases, with 6 bases lying between them. The V gene's germline CDR1 is SGHNT and CDR2 YENEEA. This CDR3 has 13 amino acids. The CDR3 loop is CASSPFNTGELFF. The DNA for the CDR3 is TGTGCCAGCAGCCCTTTCAACACCGGGGAGCTGTTTTTT.

The chain has TRBV7-2 and TRBJ2-3; D remains ambiguous. The CDR3 totals 12 residues. Trimming pared 4 bases from V and 6 bases from J, leaving 8 bases between. From germline, CDR1 is SGHTA and CDR2 FQGNSA. The CDR3 coding sequence is TGTGCCAGCAGCTCCTTACGGGATACGCAGTATTTT. Encoded protein: CASSSLRDTQYF.

The gene calls are TRBV30 and TRBJ1-1, with unresolved D. V was cut by 2 bases and J by 1 base, with 5 bases left in between. Germline lookup yields CDR1 GTSNPN and CDR2 SVGIG (reference sequence). CDR3 size: 12 residues. CDR3 DNA sequence: TGTGCCTGGAGTCCAAGGAACACTGAAGCTTTCTTT. Protein: CAWSPRNTEAFF.

This chain connects TRBV6-6 to TRBJ1-2; D is uncertain. Trimming pared 10 bases from V and 4 bases from J, leaving 13 bases between. The CDR3 is made up of 12 amino acids. The germline V gene has CDR1 MNHNY and CDR2 SVGAGI (reference sequence). The CDR3 sequence: CATRTAIYGYTF. CDR3 coding DNA: TGTGCCACCAGGACGGCGATCTATGGCTACACCTTC.

V and J are TRBV30 and TRBJ1-3; D is unresolved. The length of the CDR3 is 15 residues. The V gene's germline CDR1 is GTSNPN and CDR2 SVGIG (reference sequence). Trimming cost V 0 bases and J 6 bases, with 15 bases left between them. This CDR3 is CAWSVRGNGENTIYF. CDR3 bases: TGTGCCTGGAGTGTACGCGGGAATGGGGAAAACACCATATATTTT.

The chain combines TRBV13 with TRBJ2-3, with 9 positions matching TRBD1. There are 15 residues in the CDR3. Germline CDR1 PRHDT, CDR2 FYEKMQ (reference sequence). Trimming cost V 9 bases and J 4 bases; bases outside gene matches: 11. CDR3 sequence reads: CASLSWDRAPDTQYF. DNA for the CDR3: TGTGCCAGTCTTTCGTGGGACAGGGCCCCAGATACGCAGTATTTT.

CDR3 in amino acids: CATSEGHYGYTF. The CDR3 nucleotides read TGTGCCACCAGTGAGGGACACTATGGCTACACCTTC. This rearrangement joins TRBV24-1 to TRBJ1-2; TRBD1 is a possible D gene (5 bases). Germline CDR1 KGHDR, CDR2 SFDVKD. V gave up 4 bases and J gave up 3 bases, with 5 bases separating them. The CDR3 consists of 12 residues.